The T cell receptor (beta chain) under discussion was sequenced for a study of monozygotic twins with inflammatory bowel disease. Total RNA amounting to 3,500 to 4,000 ng went into each TCR library. Template switching added UMIs carrying a 6-nucleotide sample barcode. TCRalpha and TCRbeta cDNA was put through two nested PCRs of around 15 and 9 cycles. One entry per CDR3 protein, without DNA, is what TCRdb gives after re-calling the 5' RACE reads. The repertoire table contains 300,000 to 400,000 distinct CDR3 sequences. The CDR3 is 16 residues long. CDR1 is DFQATT, CDR2 SNEGSKA, per germline (reference sequence). Study-wide results and caveats: Fewer shared clonotypes with others were found in IBD patients than in healthy twins, especially with disease activity.

A note on this clonotype: The antigen is unknown.

The chain combines TRBV20-1 with TRBJ2-5; with no DNA, the TCRdb D assignment of TRBD2 cannot be verified. This receptor was taken from a human donor with ulcerative colitis or Crohn's disease, or a healthy co-twin of an affected twin (not recorded which). The sequencing sample was made of blood. CDR3 region: CSAVGLSGRWQETQYF.